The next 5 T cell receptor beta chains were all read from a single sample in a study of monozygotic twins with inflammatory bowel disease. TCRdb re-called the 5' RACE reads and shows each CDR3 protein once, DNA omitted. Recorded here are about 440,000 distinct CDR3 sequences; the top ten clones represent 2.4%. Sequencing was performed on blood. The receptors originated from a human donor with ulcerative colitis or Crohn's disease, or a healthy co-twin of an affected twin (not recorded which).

The CDR3 sequence is CASSVGGIAGSSYEQYF. The chain is built from TRBV5-1 and TRBJ2-7; the D gene TCRdb calls, TRBD2, cannot be checked with no DNA. The CDR3 spans 17 residues. CDR1 is SGHRS and CDR2 is YFSETQ in the germline V gene.

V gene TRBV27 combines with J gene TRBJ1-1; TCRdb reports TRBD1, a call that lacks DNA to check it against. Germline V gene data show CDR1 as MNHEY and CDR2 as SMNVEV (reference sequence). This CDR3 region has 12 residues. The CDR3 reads CASSGHRERAFF.

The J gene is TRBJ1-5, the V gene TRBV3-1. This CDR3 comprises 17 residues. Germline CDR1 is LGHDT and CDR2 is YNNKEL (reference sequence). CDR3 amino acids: CASSQGSPAFSNQPQHF. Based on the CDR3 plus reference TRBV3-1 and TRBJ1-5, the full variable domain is DTAVSQTPKYLVTQMGNDKSIKCEQNLGHDTMYWYKQDSKKFLKIMFSYNNKELIINETVPNRFSPKSPDKAHLNLHINSLELGDSAVYFCASSQGSPAFSNQPQHFGDGTRLSIL.

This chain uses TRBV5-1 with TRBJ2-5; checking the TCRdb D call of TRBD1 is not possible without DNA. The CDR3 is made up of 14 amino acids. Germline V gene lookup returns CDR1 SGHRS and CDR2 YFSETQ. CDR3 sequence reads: CASTRGAEQETQYF.

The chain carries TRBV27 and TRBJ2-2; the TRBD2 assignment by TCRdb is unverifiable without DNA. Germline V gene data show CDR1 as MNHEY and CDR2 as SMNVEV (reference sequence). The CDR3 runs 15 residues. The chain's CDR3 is CASSFSGRVTGELFF.